This T cell receptor beta chain was sequenced during a study of blood T cell repertoires in COVID-19. Within 2 weeks of study entry, exposed participants had contacted a PCR-confirmed or clinician-diagnosed COVID-19 case. Original processing notes: Scientists estimated how many nucleated cells there were by amplifying reference gene primers. The data were produced by immunoSEQ multiplex PCR, yet TCRdb's version contains in-frame clones alone and is incomplete. Clonal size and the V and J genes are those of that table, whereas D and trimming came from the DNA. The top ten clones hold approximately 5.1% of a sample with 150,000 or so clones, over 80% of them seen once. This CDR3 contains 16 residues. Trimming removed 4 bases from V and 1 base from J; junction bases left unmatched: 7. Germline V gene data show CDR1 as LGHNT and CDR2 as FRNRAP.

V is TRBV12-5 and J is TRBJ1-1; TRBD1 matches 9 bases. Sequenced sample: PBMCs or T cells enriched from blood (not recorded which). The TCR sequence derives from a man aged 65 to 79 who had been exposed to COVID-19. The CDR3: CASGSDRGNQNTEAFF. The CDR3 DNA reads TGTGCTAGTGGTTCAGACAGGGGGAACCAGAACACTGAAGCTTTCTTT.